Below are 13 T cell receptor beta chains sequenced from a single sample in a study of blood T cell repertoires in COVID-19 (dated by TCRdb to the early 2020s). Libraries were prepared through the immunoSEQ multiplex PCR assay. Drawn from immuneACCESS, this table holds only the in-frame rearrangements with V and J called that TCRdb kept. Clones are partly lost; checked studies trace under half to an unresolved V gene and leave the rest unexplained. In all, the sample holds about 30,000 clones, and 88% of those were seen once. The biggest ten clones account for approximately 24% of the sample. The sample consisted of peripheral blood. All receptors come from a human donor in a cohort sampled during active COVID-19.

The chain recombines TRBV3-1 (or the pseudogene TRBV3-2) with TRBJ2-5; 9 bases are shared with TRBD2. CDR3 size: 15 residues. After removal of 2 bases from V and 5 bases from J, the junction contained 6 bases not matched to a gene. Germline CDR1 and CDR2: LGHDT and YNNKEL (reference sequence). The CDR3 protein is CASSQQGLAQETQYF. The CDR3 DNA reads TGTGCCAGCAGCCAACAAGGACTAGCGCAGGAGACCCAGTACTTC.

The chain uses TRBV6-1 and TRBJ2-3; TRBD2 agrees at 10 bases. V dropped 4 bases and J dropped 6; count of bases not matched to a gene: 19. CDR1 and CDR2 (germline): MNHNS, SASEGT. The CDR3 sequence is 19 residues long. The CDR3 is CASSGGASGSGSFRDTQYF. For the CDR3, the DNA is TGTGCCAGCAGTGGTGGCGCTAGCGGGAGCGGATCCTTCCGTGATACGCAGTATTTT.

The chain links TRBV6-1 to TRBJ2-7; D may be TRBD1 (6 bases). There are 18 residues in the CDR3. Deletions cut 0 bases from V and 0 bases from J, with 18 bases between. From germline, CDR1 is MNHNS and CDR2 SASEGT. The CDR3 sequence is CASSEAPGAAGNSYEQYF. The CDR3 nucleotides are TGTGCCAGCAGTGAAGCCCCAGGGGCGGCAGGGAACTCCTACGAGCAGTACTTC.

The V call is TRBV30, the J call TRBJ1-2, with D perhaps matching TRBD1 (6 bases). Germline V gene sequence: CDR1 GTSNPN, CDR2 SVGIG (reference sequence). V shed 4 bases and J shed 6 bases, with 12 bases lying between them. The CDR3 runs to 12 residues. As DNA, the CDR3 is TGTGCCTGGACCGCGGGGGGCCATGGCTACACCTTC. Amino acids: CAWTAGGHGYTF.

V usage is TRBV4-1 and J usage is TRBJ1-4, with D tentatively TRBD1 (6 bases). Germline CDR1 MGHRA, CDR2 YSYEKL. V was cut by 4 bases and J by 8 bases, with 20 bases left in between. The CDR3 runs 16 residues. Here the CDR3 DNA reads TGCGCCAGCAGCCCCACCACAGGGAGATTAGGAGAAAAACTGTTTTTT. It encodes CASSPTTGRLGEKLFF.

The CDR3 loop is CATSRDGPSVDYEQYF. CDR3 in DNA: TGTGCCACCAGCAGAGACGGTCCGAGCGTGGACTACGAGCAGTACTTC. V and J are TRBV15 and TRBJ2-7; D is unresolved. Germline CDR1 and CDR2: LNHNV and YYDKDF (reference sequence). The CDR3 is made up of 16 amino acids. V was trimmed by 0 bases and J by 3 bases, leaving 15 bases between them.

The chain is built from TRBV7-8 and TRBJ1-6; unclear D gene. Germline CDR1 and CDR2: SGHVS and FQNEAQ. This CDR3 region has 15 residues. V dropped 3 bases and J dropped 1 base, with 7 bases sitting between them. The CDR3 protein is CASSFERSYNSPLHF. For the CDR3, the DNA is TGTGCCAGCAGCTTCGAGAGGTCCTATAATTCACCCCTCCACTTT.

In its sample, this clone was seen once. The rearrangement joins TRBV6-5 to TRBJ1-4, with a tentative D call TRBD1 (6 bases). Germline V gene lookup returns CDR1 MNHEY and CDR2 SVGAGI. Trimming stripped 6 bases from V and 5 bases from J, with 13 bases between. The CDR3 contains 14 residues. CDR3 amino acids: CASSLLGTNEKLFF. CDR3 nucleotide sequence: TGTGCCAGCAGCCTGCTGGGGACAAATGAAAAACTGTTTTTT.

In this sample, this clone is medium-sized (0.01 to 0.1%). The chain carries TRBV11-1 and TRBJ1-1, with D possibly TRBD1 on 6 matching bases. Trimming shortened V by 3 bases and J by 8 bases, and 22 bases separated the two germline ends. The germline V gene encodes CDR1 SGHAT and CDR2 FQDESV (reference sequence). This CDR3 spans 16 amino acids. CDR3: CASSFRPTGQLYEAFF. The CDR3 bases are TGTGCCAGCAGCTTCCGCCCCACAGGACAGCTCTACGAAGCTTTCTTT.

The chain employs TRBV6-2 or TRBV6-3 and TRBJ2-7; D may be TRBD2 (5 bases). The CDR3 loop spans 13 amino acids. With 2 bases removed from V and 7 bases from J, the gap between germline ends came to 12 bases. CDR1 is MNHEY, CDR2 SVGEGT, per germline. CDR3 residues: CASSYTGPGEQYF. Here the CDR3 DNA reads TGTGCCAGCAGTTACACGGGTCCGGGGGAGCAGTACTTC.

V usage is TRBV7-8 and J usage is TRBJ1-3; no clear D gene. Germline V lookup: CDR1 SGHVS, CDR2 FQNEAQ. Trimming removed 3 bases from V and 1 base from J, with 7 bases in between. There are 14 residues in the CDR3. Here the CDR3 reads CASSFRPSGNTIYF. CDR3 sequence (DNA): TGTGCCAGCAGCTTCAGGCCGTCTGGAAACACCATATATTTT.

The rearrangement joins TRBV19 to TRBJ1-2, with unresolved D. CDR3 length equals 13 residues. Deletions cut 5 bases from V and 5 bases from J, with 12 bases between. Looked up from germline, CDR1 is LNHDA and CDR2 is SQIVND (reference sequence). CDR3 DNA sequence: TGTGCCAGTAGTGAGGGCGGCGGGTATGGCTACACCTTC. Protein sequence: CASSEGGGYGYTF.

This clone came up once. This chain links TRBV18 with TRBJ1-1; D possibly corresponds to TRBD1 (5 bases). Trimming cost V 2 bases and J 5 bases, with 12 bases left between them. Germline CDR1 is KGHSH and CDR2 is LQKENI. The length of the CDR3 is 14 residues. The DNA for the CDR3 is TGTGCCAGCTCACCAGTGTACAGGAATACTGAAGCTTTCTTT. As protein: CASSPVYRNTEAFF.